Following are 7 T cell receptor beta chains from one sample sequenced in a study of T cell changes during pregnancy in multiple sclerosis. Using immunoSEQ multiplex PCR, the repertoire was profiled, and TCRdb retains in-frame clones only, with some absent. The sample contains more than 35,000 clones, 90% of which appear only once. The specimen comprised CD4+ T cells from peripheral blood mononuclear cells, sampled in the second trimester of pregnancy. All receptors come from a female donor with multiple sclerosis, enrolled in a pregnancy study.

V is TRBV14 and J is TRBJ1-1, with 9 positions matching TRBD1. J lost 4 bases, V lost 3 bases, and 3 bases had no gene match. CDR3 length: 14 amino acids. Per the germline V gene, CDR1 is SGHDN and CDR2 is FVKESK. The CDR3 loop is CASSHATGGTEAFF. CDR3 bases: TGTGCCAGCAGCCATGCGACAGGGGGCACTGAAGCTTTCTTT.

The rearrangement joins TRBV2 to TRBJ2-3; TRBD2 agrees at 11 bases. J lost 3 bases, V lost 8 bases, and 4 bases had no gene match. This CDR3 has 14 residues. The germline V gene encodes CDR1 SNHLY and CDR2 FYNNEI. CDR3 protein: CASATSGRTDTQYF. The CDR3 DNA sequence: TGTGCCAGCGCAACTAGCGGGAGAACAGATACGCAGTATTTT.

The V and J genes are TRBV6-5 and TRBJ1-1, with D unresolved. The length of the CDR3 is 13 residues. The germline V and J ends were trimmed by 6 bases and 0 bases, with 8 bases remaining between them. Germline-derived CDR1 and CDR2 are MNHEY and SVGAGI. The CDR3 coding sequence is TGTGCCAGCAGGGGAGCAGTGAACACTGAAGCTTTCTTT. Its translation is CASRGAVNTEAFF.

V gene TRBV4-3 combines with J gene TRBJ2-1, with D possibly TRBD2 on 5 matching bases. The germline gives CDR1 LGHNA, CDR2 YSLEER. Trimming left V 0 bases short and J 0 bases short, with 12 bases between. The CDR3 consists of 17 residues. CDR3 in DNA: TGCGCCAGCAGCCAAGACCAGGAGCGGAGCTCCTACAATGAGCAGTTCTTC. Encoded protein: CASSQDQERSSYNEQFF.

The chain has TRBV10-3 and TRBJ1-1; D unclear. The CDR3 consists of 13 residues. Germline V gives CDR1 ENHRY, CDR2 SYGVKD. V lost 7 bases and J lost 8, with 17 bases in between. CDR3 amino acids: CAITLGVSSEAFF. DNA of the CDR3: TGTGCCATCACCCTAGGCGTTTCTTCAGAAGCTTTCTTT.

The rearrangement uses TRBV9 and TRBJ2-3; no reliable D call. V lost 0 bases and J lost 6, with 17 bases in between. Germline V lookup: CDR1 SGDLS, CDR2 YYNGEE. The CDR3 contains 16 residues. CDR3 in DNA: TGTGCCAGCAGCGTAGGATCTAGACGATTTCAGGATACGCAGTATTTT. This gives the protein CASSVGSRRFQDTQYF.

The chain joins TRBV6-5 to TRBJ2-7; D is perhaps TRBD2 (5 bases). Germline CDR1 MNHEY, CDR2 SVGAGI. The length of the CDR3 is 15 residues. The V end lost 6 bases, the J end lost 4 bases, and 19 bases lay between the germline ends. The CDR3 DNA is TGTGCCAGCAGCCGATACGGAGGAAGACTTTACGAGCAGTACTTC. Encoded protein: CASSRYGGRLYEQYF.